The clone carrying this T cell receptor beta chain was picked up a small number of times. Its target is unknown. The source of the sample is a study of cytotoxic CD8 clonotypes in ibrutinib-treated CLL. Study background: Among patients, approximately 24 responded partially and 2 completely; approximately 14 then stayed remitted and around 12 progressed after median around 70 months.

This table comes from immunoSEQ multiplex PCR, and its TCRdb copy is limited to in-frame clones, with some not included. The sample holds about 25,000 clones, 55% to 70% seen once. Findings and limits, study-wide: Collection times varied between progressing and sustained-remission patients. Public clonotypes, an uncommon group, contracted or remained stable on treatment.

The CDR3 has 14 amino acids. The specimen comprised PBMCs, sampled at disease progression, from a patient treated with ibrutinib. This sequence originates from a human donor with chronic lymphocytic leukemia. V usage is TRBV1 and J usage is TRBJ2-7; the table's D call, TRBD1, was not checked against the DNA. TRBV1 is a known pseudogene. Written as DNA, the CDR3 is TGCACCAGCAGCCAACCGGAAGGGGTCCACGAGCAGTACTTC. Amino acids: CTSSQPEGVHEQYF.